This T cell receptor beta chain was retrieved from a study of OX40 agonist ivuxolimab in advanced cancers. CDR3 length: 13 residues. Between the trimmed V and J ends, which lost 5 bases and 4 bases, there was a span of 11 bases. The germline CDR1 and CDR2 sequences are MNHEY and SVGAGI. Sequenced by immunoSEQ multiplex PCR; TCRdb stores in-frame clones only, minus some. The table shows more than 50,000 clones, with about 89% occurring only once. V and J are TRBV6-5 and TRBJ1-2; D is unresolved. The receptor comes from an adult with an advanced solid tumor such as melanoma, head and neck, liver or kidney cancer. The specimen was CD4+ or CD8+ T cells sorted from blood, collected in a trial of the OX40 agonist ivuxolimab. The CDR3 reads CASSESLGYGYTF. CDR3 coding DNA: TGTGCCAGCAGTGAAAGTCTGGGCTATGGCTACACCTTC.